This TCR beta chain comes out of a study of monozygotic twins with inflammatory bowel disease. Study-level results: IBD patients share fewer clonotypes with other people than healthy twins do, especially with disease activity.

Total RNA input per TCR library was approximately 3.5 ug. Eight reactions per sample, run separately, yielded cDNA. Via template switching, UMIs carrying a 6-nucleotide sample barcode were introduced. TCRdb reprocessed the 5' RACE reads, with one entry per CDR3 protein and no DNA. The listing records about 380,000 distinct CDR3 sequences. Germline V CDR1 and CDR2: DFQATT, SNEGSKA (reference sequence). CDR3 size: 14 residues. About this clonotype itself: Its antigen is still unknown.

The sequence was collected from a human donor with ulcerative colitis or Crohn's disease, or a healthy co-twin of an affected twin (not recorded which). The chain employs TRBV20-1 and TRBJ1-2; TCRdb's D call of TRBD1 is untestable without DNA. Sequences were obtained from blood. This chain's CDR3 is CSARTGGVRYGYTF.